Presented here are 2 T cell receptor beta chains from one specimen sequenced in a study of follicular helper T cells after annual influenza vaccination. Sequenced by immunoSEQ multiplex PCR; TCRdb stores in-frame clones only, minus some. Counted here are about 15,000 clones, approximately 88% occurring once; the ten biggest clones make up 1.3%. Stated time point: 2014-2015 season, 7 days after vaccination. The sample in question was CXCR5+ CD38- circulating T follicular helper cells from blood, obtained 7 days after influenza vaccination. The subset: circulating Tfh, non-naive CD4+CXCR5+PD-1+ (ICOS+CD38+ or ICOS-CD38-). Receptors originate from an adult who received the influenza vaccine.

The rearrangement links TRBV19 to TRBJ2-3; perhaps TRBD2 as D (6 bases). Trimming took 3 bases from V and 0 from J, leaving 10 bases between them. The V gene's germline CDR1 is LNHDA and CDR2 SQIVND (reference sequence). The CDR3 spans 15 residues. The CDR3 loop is CASSISGESTDTQYF. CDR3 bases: TGTGCCAGTAGTATTAGCGGAGAGAGCACAGATACGCAGTATTTT. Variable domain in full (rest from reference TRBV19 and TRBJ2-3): DGGITQSPKYLFRKEGQNVTLSCEQNLNHDAMYWYRQDPGQGLRLIYYSQIVNDFQKGDIAEGYSVSREKKESFPLTVTSAQKNPTAFYLCASSISGESTDTQYFGPGTRLTVL.

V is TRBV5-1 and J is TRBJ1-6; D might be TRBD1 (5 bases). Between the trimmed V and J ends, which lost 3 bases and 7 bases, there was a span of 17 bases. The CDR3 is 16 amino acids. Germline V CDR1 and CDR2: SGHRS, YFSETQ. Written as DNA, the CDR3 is TGCGCCAGCAGCTGGGGGGGGGTGACGGCCAATTCACCCCTCCACTTT. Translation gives CASSWGGVTANSPLHF.